The 29 T cell receptor beta chains in this list originate from one sample, sequenced in a study of T cell responses to AZD1222 COVID-19 vaccine. Assay used: immunoSEQ multiplex PCR; TCRdb lists only in-frame clones, some missing. The sample records over 110,000 clones, roughly 90% being singletons. Source: peripheral blood, taken 28 days after the second AZD1222 dose. The receptors originated from an adult who received the AZD1222 COVID-19 vaccine.

The CDR3 DNA reads as TGCAGCGTCGCCCAAGAGACCCAGTACTTC. As protein: CSVAQETQYF. V usage is TRBV29-1 and J usage is TRBJ2-5; unclear D gene. The CDR3 extends over 10 amino acids. Germline CDR1 is SQVTM and CDR2 is ANQGSEA. V lost 6 bases to trimming and J lost 1 base, with 3 bases between them.

The chain couples TRBV28 to TRBJ1-1, with no clear D. Germline CDR1 and CDR2: MDHEN and SYDVKM. The CDR3 is 15 residues long. Trimming pared 5 bases from V and 0 bases from J, leaving 13 bases between. CDR3 in DNA: TGTGCCAGCAGTCCATCCCGGGCCGTGAACACTGAAGCTTTCTTT. This translates into CASSPSRAVNTEAFF.

The gene calls are TRBV5-8 and TRBJ1-5; D not resolved. V lost 6 bases and J lost 0, with 4 bases in between. The germline CDR1 and CDR2 sequences are SGHTS and YDEGEE. The CDR3 extends over 12 amino acids. CDR3: CASTYSNQPQHF. CDR3 DNA sequence: TGTGCCAGCACCTATAGCAATCAGCCCCAGCATTTT. Using reference TRBV5-8 and TRBJ1-5 for the parts outside the CDR3, the full variable domain is EAGVTQSPTHLIKTRGQQATLRCSPISGHTSVYWYQQALGLGLQFLLWYDEGEERNRGNFPPRFSGRQFPNYSSELNVNALELEDSALYLCASTYSNQPQHFGDGTRLSIL.

V is TRBV6-2 or TRBV6-3 and J is TRBJ2-1, with 7 bases lining up with TRBD2. Per the germline V gene, CDR1 is MNHEY and CDR2 is SVGEGT. The V segment lost 5 bases and the J segment 2 bases; nucleotides outside the gene matches: 9. This CDR3 contains 16 residues. Here the CDR3 DNA reads TGTGCCAGCAGTCCCATCAGCGGGGAAACCTACAATGAGCAGTTCTTC. Translating it yields CASSPISGETYNEQFF.

In DNA, the CDR3 is TGTGCCAGCAGTGTCCGGATTAGCACAGATACGCAGTATTTT. This translates into CASSVRISTDTQYF. This chain uses TRBV2 with TRBJ2-3; D is undetermined. This CDR3 is built from 14 residues. With 4 bases removed from V and 0 bases from J, the gap between germline ends came to 8 bases. Germline CDR1 reads SNHLY; CDR2 reads FYNNEI.

This clone was recorded at least ten times. The chain recombines TRBV27 with TRBJ2-5; D is unclear. The CDR3 has 13 amino acids. CDR1 is MNHEY and CDR2 is SMNVEV in the germline V gene (reference sequence). Between the trimmed V and J ends, which lost 4 bases and 5 bases, there was a span of 11 bases. CDR3 DNA: TGTGCCAGCAGTTGGGATCCCCTCGAGACCCAGTACTTC. This codes for CASSWDPLETQYF.

The chain uses TRBV28 and TRBJ1-1, with D unclear. The length of the CDR3 is 14 residues. CDR1 and CDR2 from the germline V gene are MDHEN and SYDVKM. Between the trimmed V and J ends, which lost 1 base and 2 bases, there was a span of 8 bases. In nucleotides, the CDR3 is TGTGCCAGCAGTTTATCTCCAGGTAACACTGAAGCTTTCTTT. Amino acid sequence: CASSLSPGNTEAFF.

The genes are TRBV5-4 and TRBJ2-1, with 11 bases matching TRBD2. The CDR3 runs to 17 residues. CDR1 SGHNT and CDR2 YYREEE come from the germline V gene (reference sequence). V lost 4 bases, J lost 8 bases, and 14 bases stayed unmatched. The DNA of the CDR3 is TGTGCCAGCAGCCCCACTATAGCGGGAGGGATGATTGATGAGCAGTTCTTC. It is translated as CASSPTIAGGMIDEQFF.

The chain has TRBV30 and TRBJ1-1; unclear D gene. Trimming took 5 bases from V and 5 from J, leaving 15 bases between them. This CDR3 contains 13 residues. Germline loops: CDR1 GTSNPN, CDR2 SVGIG (reference sequence). CDR3 region: CAWGRHYGTEAFF. The CDR3 DNA reads TGTGCCTGGGGCCGGCATTATGGGACTGAAGCTTTCTTT.

CDR3 region: CSVKPGLAGRDEQFF. The DNA for the CDR3 is TGCAGCGTAAAACCGGGACTAGCGGGAAGGGATGAGCAGTTCTTC. V and J are TRBV29-1 and TRBJ2-1; 13 nucleotides line up with TRBD2. Trimming cost V 6 bases and J 8 bases; bases outside gene matches: 10. The CDR3 covers 15 residues. From germline, CDR1 is SQVTM and CDR2 ANQGSEA.

V is TRBV18 and J is TRBJ2-2; maybe TRBD1 (6 bases). The CDR3 is 14 amino acids. Germline V gene sequence: CDR1 KGHSH, CDR2 LQKENI. Deletions cut 6 bases from V and 4 bases from J, with 12 bases between. CDR3 nucleotide sequence: TGTGCCAGCTCCCTGACAGGAATCACCGGGGAGCTGTTTTTT. Translation: CASSLTGITGELFF.

The gene calls are TRBV6-1 and TRBJ2-2; TRBD1 is a possible D gene (5 bases). Trimming left V 2 bases short and J 5 bases short, with 12 bases between. The V gene's germline CDR1 is MNHNS and CDR2 SASEGT. The CDR3 sequence is 15 residues long. CDR3 sequence reads: CASSEQGELTGELFF. For the CDR3, the DNA is TGTGCCAGCAGTGAACAGGGTGAACTTACCGGGGAGCTGTTTTTT.

The rearrangement uses TRBV10-1 and TRBJ1-4, with D perhaps matching TRBD1 (6 bases). The V and J ends lost 8 bases and 3 bases respectively, with 13 bases between them. This CDR3 is built from 14 residues. Germline V gene lookup returns CDR1 WNHNN and CDR2 SYGVQD (reference sequence). CDR3 protein: CASGSGQPNEKLFF. CDR3 DNA sequence: TGCGCCAGCGGTTCTGGACAGCCTAATGAAAAACTGTTTTTT.

The V call is TRBV27, the J call TRBJ1-2; 7 bases are shared with TRBD1. With V trimmed by 4 bases and J by 6 bases, 14 bases remained unmatched. The CDR3 length is 16 residues. From germline, CDR1 is MNHEY and CDR2 SMNVEV (reference sequence). The CDR3 spells CASSWGTANHPNGYTF. DNA for the CDR3: TGTGCCAGCAGTTGGGGGACAGCCAACCACCCGAATGGCTACACCTTC.

The chain is built from TRBV7-2 and TRBJ2-1, with D possibly TRBD2 on 6 matching bases. The germline CDR1 and CDR2 sequences are SGHTA and FQGNSA. The CDR3 has 14 amino acids. V dropped 4 bases and J dropped 3 bases, with 10 bases sitting between them. CDR3: CASSSGGNYNEQFF. For the CDR3, the DNA is TGTGCCAGCAGCTCCGGAGGGAACTACAATGAGCAGTTCTTC.

This clone was detected only a few times. The chain is built from TRBV5-4 and TRBJ1-5; D possibly corresponds to TRBD1 (5 bases). This CDR3 spans 15 amino acids. V shed 0 bases and J shed 2 bases, with 9 bases lying between them. Germline loops: CDR1 SGHNT, CDR2 YYREEE (reference sequence). The CDR3 region has the DNA TGTGCCAGCAGCTTGGGGGGCAGTGGCAATCAGCCCCAGCATTTT. Its translation is CASSLGGSGNQPQHF. The variable domain in full, with the rest retrieved from reference TRBV5-4 and TRBJ1-5, is ETGVTQSPTHLIKTRGQQVTLRCSSQSGHNTVSWYQQALGQGPQFIFQYYREEENGRGNFPPRFSGLQFPNYSSELNVNALELDDSALYLCASSLGGSGNQPQHFGDGTRLSIL.

This clone showed up just once. Here the CDR3 reads CASSFQGGTEAFF. The DNA of the CDR3 is TGTGCCAGCAGCTTCCAAGGGGGGACTGAAGCTTTCTTT. The rearrangement uses TRBV7-9 and TRBJ1-1; D is perhaps TRBD1 (6 bases). Trimming removed 3 bases at V and 5 bases at J, with 10 bases between. CDR3 size: 13 residues. Per the germline V gene, CDR1 is SEHNR and CDR2 is FQNEAQ (reference sequence).

This chain connects TRBV3-1 (or the pseudogene TRBV3-2) to TRBJ2-1; possibly TRBD2 for D (5 bases). The length of the CDR3 is 13 residues. Deletions cut 0 bases from V and 14 bases from J, with 14 bases between. Germline V lookup: CDR1 LGHDT, CDR2 YNNKEL (reference sequence). CDR3 sequence: CASSQDLSAREFF. For the CDR3, the DNA is TGTGCCAGCAGCCAAGATTTATCGGCGCGGGAGTTCTTC.

V and J are TRBV28 and TRBJ1-6; perhaps TRBD1 as D (6 bases). The germline gives CDR1 MDHEN, CDR2 SYDVKM. There are 16 residues in the CDR3. Between the trimmed V and J ends, which lost 5 bases and 5 bases, there was a span of 16 bases. CDR3 sequence (DNA): TGTGCCAGCAGTCCTTTGACAGGACGGAATAATTCACCCCTCCACTTT. Protein: CASSPLTGRNNSPLHF.

This clone came up once. The chain joins TRBV5-6 to TRBJ2-5; D perhaps matches TRBD2 (6 bases). The germline V and J ends were trimmed by 1 base and 2 bases, with 12 bases remaining between them. CDR1 and CDR2 from the germline V gene are SGHDT and YYEEEE. This CDR3 contains 15 residues. The CDR3 DNA reads as TGTGCCAGCAGCTTGAGGGGTGCGGGGCAAGAGACCCAGTACTTC. This translates into CASSLRGAGQETQYF.

This chain's CDR3 is CASSQAWSNQPQHF. In nucleotides, the CDR3 is TGTGCCAGCAGCCAAGCATGGAGCAATCAGCCCCAGCATTTT. The V and J genes are TRBV3-1 (or the pseudogene TRBV3-2) and TRBJ1-5; no reliable D call. This CDR3 is built from 14 residues. Germline values: CDR1 LGHDT, CDR2 YNNKEL (reference sequence). Trimming removed 1 base from V and 1 base from J, with 5 bases in between.

The CDR3 DNA is TGTGCCAGCAGCTTAGCGGGGTGGGACCCAGCTAACTATGGCTACACCTTC. Its translation is CASSLAGWDPANYGYTF. The chain has TRBV7-8 and TRBJ1-2; D is perhaps TRBD1 (5 bases). Per the germline V gene, CDR1 is SGHVS and CDR2 is FQNEAQ. Trimming took off 0 bases at V and 0 bases at J, with 14 bases between the two ends. This CDR3 has 17 residues.

This clone appeared a single time. The rearrangement uses TRBV10-3 and TRBJ2-1; D is tentatively TRBD1 or TRBD2 (5 bases each). V gave up 6 bases and J gave up 9 bases, with 12 bases separating them. CDR3 length: 12 amino acids. Germline values: CDR1 ENHRY, CDR2 SYGVKD. In DNA, the CDR3 is TGTGCCATCAGAGACTTGGGGGTTGAGCAGTTCTTC. It specifies CAIRDLGVEQFF.

The chain employs TRBV7-2 and TRBJ2-2; no clear D. Germline CDR1 and CDR2: SGHTA and FQGNSA. Trimming left V 0 bases short and J 1 base short, with 3 bases between. This CDR3 is 14 amino acids long. CDR3: CASSLALNTGELFF. DNA of the CDR3: TGTGCCAGCAGCTTAGCGTTGAACACCGGGGAGCTGTTTTTT. Full variable domain (remainder filled in from reference TRBV7-2 and TRBJ2-2): GAGVSQSPSNKVTEKGKDVELRCDPISGHTALYWYRQSLGQGLEFLIYFQGNSAPDKSGLPSDRFSAERTGGSVSTLTIQRTQQEDSAVYLCASSLALNTGELFFGEGSRLTVL.

The chain carries TRBV24-1 and TRBJ1-1, with D possibly matching TRBD1 (5 bases). This CDR3 has 13 residues. V lost 5 bases, J lost 4 bases, and 10 bases lay in between. Germline CDR1 and CDR2: KGHDR and SFDVKD. The CDR3 is CATSGVGGTEAFF. CDR3 coding DNA: TGTGCCACCAGTGGGGTCGGGGGCACTGAAGCTTTCTTT.

The chain recombines TRBV2 with TRBJ1-6; D gene unclear. This CDR3 comprises 14 residues. The V end was cut by 8 bases, the J end by 7 bases, with 15 bases between. Germline loops: CDR1 SNHLY, CDR2 FYNNEI. The CDR3 region has the DNA TGTGCCAGCGTCTCGGGCACAACAAATTCACCCCTCCACTTT. It yields the protein CASVSGTTNSPLHF.

The rearrangement links TRBV28 to TRBJ2-5; TRBD1 aligns across 8 bases. CDR3 length equals 16 residues. With 4 bases clipped from V and 4 bases from J, the junction kept 11 bases outside the gene matches. Germline values: CDR1 MDHEN, CDR2 SYDVKM. CDR3 in DNA: TGTGCCAGCAGTTCCCTGGACAGGGTAAAACTAGAGACCCAGTACTTC. Its translation is CASSSLDRVKLETQYF.

V and J are TRBV7-3 and TRBJ2-1; TRBD1 might be the D (6 bases). The germline V gene encodes CDR1 SGHTA and CDR2 FQGTGA. Trimming left V 0 bases short and J 11 bases short, with 14 bases between. The CDR3 runs 14 residues. The CDR3 region is CASSLTGQTGQQFF. In DNA form, the CDR3 reads TGTGCCAGCAGCTTAACGGGGCAGACAGGCCAGCAGTTCTTC. Full variable domain (rest looked up from reference TRBV7-3 and TRBJ2-1): GAGVSQTPSNKVTEKGKYVELRCDPISGHTALYWYRQSLGQGPEFLIYFQGTGAADDSGLPNDRFFAVRPEGSVSTLKIQRTERGDSAVYLCASSLTGQTGQQFFGPGTRLTVL.

This sequence joins TRBV30 and TRBJ2-7; a possible D gene is TRBD2 (5 bases). Trimming pared 0 bases from V and 4 bases from J, leaving 16 bases between. This CDR3 spans 15 amino acids. CDR1 is GTSNPN, CDR2 SVGIG, per germline (reference sequence). The CDR3 spells CAWSVGGSVGYEQYF. Written as DNA, the CDR3 is TGTGCCTGGAGTGTAGGTGGGAGCGTCGGTTACGAGCAGTACTTC.